This T cell receptor beta chain comes out of a study of vaccination effects on CD4 cells after COVID-19. Remarks on this clone: Its target is unknown.

Antigen-specific CD4+ T cells were first expanded with viral peptide pools by the ViraFEST assay and only then sequenced. The culture ran for nine to ten days, and then CD4+ T cells were isolated. Nucleocapsid antibodies were negative in the vaccine recipients, who had never had SARS-CoV-2 infection. It was with 10 IU/ml IL-2 and about 9.2 ug/ml peptides that 1.5 million to 2 million PBMC per well were cultured. Cultures received IL-2 medium that replaced half the medium on days 3 and 7. J was trimmed by 1 base and V by 3 bases; bases with no gene match: 3. The CDR3 spans 15 residues. The germline V gene encodes CDR1 SGHNT and CDR2 YYREEE (reference sequence). TCRdb's table, derived via immunoSEQ multiplex PCR, lists solely in-frame clones and lacks some. Of 20,000 or so clones listed, about 74% are singletons.

This chain links TRBV5-4 with TRBJ2-5; TRBD2 agrees at 10 bases. Material: CD4+ T cells from PBMCs cultured with HCoV-NL63 spike peptides, obtained before COVID-19 vaccination. The TCR originated in a human donor who received a COVID-19 vaccine. The CDR3 sequence is CASSSKREGQETQYF. The CDR3 nucleotides are TGTGCCAGCAGCTCAAAGCGGGAGGGCCAAGAGACCCAGTACTTC.